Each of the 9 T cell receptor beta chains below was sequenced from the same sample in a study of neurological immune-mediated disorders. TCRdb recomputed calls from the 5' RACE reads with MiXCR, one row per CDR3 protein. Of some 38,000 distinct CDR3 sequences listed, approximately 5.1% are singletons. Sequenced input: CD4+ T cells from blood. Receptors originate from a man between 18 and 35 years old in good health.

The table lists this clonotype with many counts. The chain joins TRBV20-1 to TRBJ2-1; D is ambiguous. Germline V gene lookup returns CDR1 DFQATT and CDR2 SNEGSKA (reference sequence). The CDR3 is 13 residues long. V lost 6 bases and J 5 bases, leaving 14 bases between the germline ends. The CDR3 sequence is CSAWPGRNNEQFF. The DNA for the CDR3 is TGCAGTGCGTGGCCGGGTAGAAACAATGAGCAGTTCTTC.

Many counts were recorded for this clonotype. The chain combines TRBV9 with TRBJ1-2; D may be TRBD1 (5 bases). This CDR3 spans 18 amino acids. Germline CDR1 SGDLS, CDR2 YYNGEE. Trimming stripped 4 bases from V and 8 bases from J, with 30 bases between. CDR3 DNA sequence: TGTGCCAGCAGCCTCCGGCCCCATATGGGAGGGGCGCTTGGAGGCTACACCTTC. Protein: CASSLRPHMGGALGGYTF.

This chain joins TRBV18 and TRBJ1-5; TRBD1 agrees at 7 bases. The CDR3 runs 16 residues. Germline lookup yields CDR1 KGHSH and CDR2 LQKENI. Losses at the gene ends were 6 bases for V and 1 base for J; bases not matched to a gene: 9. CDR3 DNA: TGTGCCAGCTCTCAGGGGGGGCTGGGCAGCAATCAGCCCCAGCATTTT. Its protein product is CASSQGGLGSNQPQHF.

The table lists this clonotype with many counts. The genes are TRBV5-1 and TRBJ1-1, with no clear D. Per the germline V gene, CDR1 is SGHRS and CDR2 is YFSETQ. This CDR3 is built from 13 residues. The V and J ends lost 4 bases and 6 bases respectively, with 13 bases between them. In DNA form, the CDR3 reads TGCGCCAGCAGCCCCGCGGCGGGGTCTGAAGCTTTCTTT. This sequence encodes CASSPAAGSEAFF.

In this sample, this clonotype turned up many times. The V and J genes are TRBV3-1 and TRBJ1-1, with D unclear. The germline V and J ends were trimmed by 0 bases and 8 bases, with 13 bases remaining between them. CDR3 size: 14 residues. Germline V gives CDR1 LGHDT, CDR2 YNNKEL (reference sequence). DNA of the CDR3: TGTGCCAGCAGCCAAGAACGGAGAGGAGACGAAGCTTTCTTT. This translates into CASSQERRGDEAFF.

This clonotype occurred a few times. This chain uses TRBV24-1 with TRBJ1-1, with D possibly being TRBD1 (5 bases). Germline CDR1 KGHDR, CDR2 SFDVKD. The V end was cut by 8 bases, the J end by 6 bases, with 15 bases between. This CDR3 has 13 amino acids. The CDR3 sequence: CATIGAESSEAFF. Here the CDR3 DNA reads TGTGCCACCATAGGGGCGGAGTCCTCTGAAGCTTTCTTT.

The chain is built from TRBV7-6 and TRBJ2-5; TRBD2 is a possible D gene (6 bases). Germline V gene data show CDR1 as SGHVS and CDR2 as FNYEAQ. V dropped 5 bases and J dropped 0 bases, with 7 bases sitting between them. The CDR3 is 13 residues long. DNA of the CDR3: TGTGCCAGCAGCCGGGACTACCAAGAGACCCAGTACTTC. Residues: CASSRDYQETQYF.

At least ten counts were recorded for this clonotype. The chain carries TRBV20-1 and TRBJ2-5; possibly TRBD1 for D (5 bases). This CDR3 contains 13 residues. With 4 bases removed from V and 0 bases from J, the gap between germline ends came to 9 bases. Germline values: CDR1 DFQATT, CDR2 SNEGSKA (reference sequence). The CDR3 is CSAKGLNQETQYF. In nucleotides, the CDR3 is TGCAGTGCTAAGGGGCTTAACCAAGAGACCCAGTACTTC.

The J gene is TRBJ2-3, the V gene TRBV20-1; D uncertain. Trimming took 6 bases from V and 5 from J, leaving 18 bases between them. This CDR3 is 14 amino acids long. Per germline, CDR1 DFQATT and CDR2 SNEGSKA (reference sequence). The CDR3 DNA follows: TGCAGTGCCAACCGCGACTTTAAGAGAGATACGCAGTATTTT. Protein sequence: CSANRDFKRDTQYF.